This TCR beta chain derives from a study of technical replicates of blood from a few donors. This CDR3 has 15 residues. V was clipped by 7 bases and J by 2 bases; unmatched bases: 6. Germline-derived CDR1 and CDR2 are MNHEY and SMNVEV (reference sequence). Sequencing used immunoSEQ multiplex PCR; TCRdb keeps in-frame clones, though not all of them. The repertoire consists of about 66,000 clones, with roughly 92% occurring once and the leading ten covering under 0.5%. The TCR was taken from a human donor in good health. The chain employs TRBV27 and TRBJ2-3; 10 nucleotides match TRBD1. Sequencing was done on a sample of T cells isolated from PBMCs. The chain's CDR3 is CASTPDRGHTDTQYF. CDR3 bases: TGTGCCAGCACCCCAGACAGGGGGCACACAGATACGCAGTATTTT.